The T cell receptor beta chain described here comes from a study of blood T cell repertoires in COVID-19. Sequencing used immunoSEQ multiplex PCR; TCRdb keeps in-frame clones, though not all of them. The sample lists over 100,000 clones; roughly 89% were seen once. This CDR3 spans 11 amino acids. The ends were cut back, 8 bases at V and 5 bases at J, with 9 bases in the middle. Germline V gives CDR1 MDHEN, CDR2 SYDVKM. The receptor was derived from a woman aged 25 to 39 who had recovered from COVID-19. Material: PBMCs or T cells enriched from blood (not recorded which). This chain uses TRBV28 with TRBJ2-5; D is ambiguous. The CDR3 here is CASFLKETQYF. The CDR3, as DNA: TGTGCCAGCTTCCTAAAGGAGACCCAGTACTTC.